The next 3 T cell receptor beta chains were all read from a single sample in a study of blood T cell repertoires in COVID-19. Clones were sequenced by immunoSEQ multiplex PCR, and TCRdb holds only the in-frame ones, with some missing. The sample comprises around 360,000 clones, 80% to 90% of which are singletons, and roughly 10% rests with the top ten. Sequencing was carried out using peripheral blood. These receptors were collected from a woman aged 25 to 39 with COVID-19, enrolled during active disease.

This clone appeared a single time. J is TRBJ1-5 and V is TRBV28, with D possibly being TRBD1 (6 bases). CDR3 length equals 14 residues. CDR1 is MDHEN, CDR2 SYDVKM, per germline. Deletions cut 3 bases from V and 4 bases from J, with 10 bases between. The CDR3 region has the DNA TGTGCCAGCAGTTTCTACAGGGTGAATCAGCCCCAGCATTTT. It translates to CASSFYRVNQPQHF.

This chain uses TRBV5-5 with TRBJ1-2, with D maybe TRBD1 (6 bases). The CDR3 is 17 residues long. The ends were cut back, 2 bases at V and 4 bases at J, with 21 bases in the middle. CDR1 is SGHKS, CDR2 YYEKEE, per germline (reference sequence). CDR3 coding DNA: TGTGCCAGCAGCTTACTCGGGCAGGGGCGGTTAGGCTATGGCTACACCTTC. This gives the protein CASSLLGQGRLGYGYTF.

The chain employs TRBV18 and TRBJ1-5, with 8 bases fitting TRBD1. Germline V gene sequence: CDR1 KGHSH, CDR2 LQKENI. V dropped 4 bases and J dropped 15; count of bases not matched to a gene: 11. CDR3 size: 13 residues. The CDR3 spells CASSLPSGQGWHF. In nucleotides, the CDR3 is TGTGCCAGCTCACTACCCTCAGGACAGGGTTGGCATTTT.